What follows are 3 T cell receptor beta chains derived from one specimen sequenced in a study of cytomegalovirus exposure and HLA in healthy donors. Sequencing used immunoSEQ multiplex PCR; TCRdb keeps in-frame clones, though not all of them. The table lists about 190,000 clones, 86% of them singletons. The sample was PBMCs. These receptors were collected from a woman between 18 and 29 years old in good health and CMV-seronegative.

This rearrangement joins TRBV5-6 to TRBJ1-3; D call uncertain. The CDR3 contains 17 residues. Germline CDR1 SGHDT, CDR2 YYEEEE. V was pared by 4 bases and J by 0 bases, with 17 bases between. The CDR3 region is CASSTSGYASSGNTIYF. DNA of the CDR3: TGTGCCAGCAGCACATCGGGTTACGCAAGCTCTGGAAACACCATATATTTT. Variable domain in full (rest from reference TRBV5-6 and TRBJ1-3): DAGVTQSPTHLIKTRGQQVTLRCSPKSGHDTVSWYQQALGQGPQFIFQYYEEEERQRGNFPDRFSGHQFPNYSSELNVNALLLGDSALYLCASSTSGYASSGNTIYFGEGSWLTVV.

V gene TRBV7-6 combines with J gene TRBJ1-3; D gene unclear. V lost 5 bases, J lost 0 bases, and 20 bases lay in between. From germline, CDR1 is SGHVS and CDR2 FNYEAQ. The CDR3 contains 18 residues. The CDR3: CASSPSPGVLISGNTIYF. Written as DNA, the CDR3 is TGTGCCAGCAGCCCTAGTCCCGGGGTCCTAATCTCTGGAAACACCATATATTTT.

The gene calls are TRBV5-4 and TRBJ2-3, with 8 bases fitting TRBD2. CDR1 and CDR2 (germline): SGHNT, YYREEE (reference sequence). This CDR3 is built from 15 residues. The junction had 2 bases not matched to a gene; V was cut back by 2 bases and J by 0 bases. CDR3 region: CASSLTSGSTDTQYF. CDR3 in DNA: TGTGCCAGCAGCTTAACTAGCGGAAGCACAGATACGCAGTATTTT. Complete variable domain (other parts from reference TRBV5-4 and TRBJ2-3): ETGVTQSPTHLIKTRGQQVTLRCSSQSGHNTVSWYQQALGQGPQFIFQYYREEENGRGNFPPRFSGLQFPNYSSELNVNALELDDSALYLCASSLTSGSTDTQYFGPGTRLTVL.